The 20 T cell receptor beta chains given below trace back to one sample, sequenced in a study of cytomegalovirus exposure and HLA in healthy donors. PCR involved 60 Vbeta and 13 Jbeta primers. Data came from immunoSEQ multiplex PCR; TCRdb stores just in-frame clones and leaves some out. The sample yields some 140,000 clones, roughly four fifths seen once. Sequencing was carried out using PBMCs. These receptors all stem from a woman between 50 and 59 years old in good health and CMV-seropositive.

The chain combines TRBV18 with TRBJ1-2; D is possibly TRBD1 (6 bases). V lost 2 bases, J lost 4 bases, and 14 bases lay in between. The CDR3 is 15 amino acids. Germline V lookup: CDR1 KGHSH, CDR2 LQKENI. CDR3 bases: TGTGCCAGCTCACCAGGGGGCGATCGGGGCTATGGCTACACCTTC. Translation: CASSPGGDRGYGYTF.

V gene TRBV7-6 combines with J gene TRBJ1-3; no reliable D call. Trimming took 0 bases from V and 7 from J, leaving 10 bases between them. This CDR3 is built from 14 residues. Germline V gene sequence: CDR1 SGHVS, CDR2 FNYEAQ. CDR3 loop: CASSLALSSNTIYF. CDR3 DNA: TGTGCCAGCAGCTTAGCACTATCGAGCAACACCATATATTTT.

The CDR3 here is CARDRGGTEAFF. CDR3 in DNA: TGTGCCAGGGACAGGGGAGGGACTGAAGCTTTCTTT. The chain has TRBV28 and TRBJ1-1; 9 nucleotides agree with TRBD1. V was pared by 9 bases and J by 5 bases, with 4 bases of the junction left unmatched. Germline values: CDR1 MDHEN, CDR2 SYDVKM. The CDR3 length is 12 residues.

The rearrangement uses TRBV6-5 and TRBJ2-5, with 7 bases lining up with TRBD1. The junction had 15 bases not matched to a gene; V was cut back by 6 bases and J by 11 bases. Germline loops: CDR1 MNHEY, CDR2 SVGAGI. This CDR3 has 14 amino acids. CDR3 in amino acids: CASRPGTAAVEQYF. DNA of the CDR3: TGTGCCAGCAGGCCCGGGACAGCGGCTGTGGAGCAGTACTTC.

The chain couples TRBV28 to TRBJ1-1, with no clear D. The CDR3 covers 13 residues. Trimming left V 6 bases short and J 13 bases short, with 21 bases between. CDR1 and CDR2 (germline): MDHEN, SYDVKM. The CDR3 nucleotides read TGTGCCAGCAGCCCTATTACCGGTCGTCCAGGTTTCTTT. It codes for CASSPITGRPGFF. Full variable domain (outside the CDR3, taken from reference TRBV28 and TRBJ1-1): DVKVTQSSRYLVKRTGEKVFLECVQDMDHENMFWYRQDPGLGLRLIYFSYDVKMKEKGDIPEGYSVSREKKERFSLILESASTNQTSMYLCASSPITGRPGFFGQGTRLTVV.

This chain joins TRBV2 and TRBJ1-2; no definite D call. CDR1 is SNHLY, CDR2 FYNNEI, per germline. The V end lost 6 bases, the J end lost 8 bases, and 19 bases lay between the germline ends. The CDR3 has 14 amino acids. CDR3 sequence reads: CASSPEVEGSGYTF. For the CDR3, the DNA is TGTGCCAGCAGCCCCGAGGTGGAGGGAAGCGGCTACACCTTC.

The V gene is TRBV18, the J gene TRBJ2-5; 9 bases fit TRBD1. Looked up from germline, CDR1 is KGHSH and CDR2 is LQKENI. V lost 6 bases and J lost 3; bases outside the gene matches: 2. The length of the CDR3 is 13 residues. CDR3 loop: CASSRTGEETQYF. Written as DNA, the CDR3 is TGTGCCAGCTCTCGGACAGGGGAAGAGACCCAGTACTTC.

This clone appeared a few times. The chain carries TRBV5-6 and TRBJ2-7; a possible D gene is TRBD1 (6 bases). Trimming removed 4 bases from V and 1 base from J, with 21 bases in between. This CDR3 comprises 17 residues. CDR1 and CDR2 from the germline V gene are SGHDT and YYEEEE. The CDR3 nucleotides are TGTGCCAGCAGCCCCCCGGTGGGGAGCCAGGGGTCCTACGAGCAGTACTTC. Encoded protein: CASSPPVGSQGSYEQYF. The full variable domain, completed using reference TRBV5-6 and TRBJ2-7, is DAGVTQSPTHLIKTRGQQVTLRCSPKSGHDTVSWYQQALGQGPQFIFQYYEEEERQRGNFPDRFSGHQFPNYSSELNVNALLLGDSALYLCASSPPVGSQGSYEQYFGPGTRLTVT.

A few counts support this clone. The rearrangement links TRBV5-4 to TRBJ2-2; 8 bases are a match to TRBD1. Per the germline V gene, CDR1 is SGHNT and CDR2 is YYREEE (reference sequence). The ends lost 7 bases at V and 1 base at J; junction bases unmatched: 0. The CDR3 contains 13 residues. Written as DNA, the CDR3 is TGTGCCAGCGGGACAGGGAACACCGGGGAGCTGTTTTTT. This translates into CASGTGNTGELFF. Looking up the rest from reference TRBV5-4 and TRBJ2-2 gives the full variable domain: ETGVTQSPTHLIKTRGQQVTLRCSSQSGHNTVSWYQQALGQGPQFIFQYYREEENGRGNFPPRFSGLQFPNYSSELNVNALELDDSALYLCASGTGNTGELFFGEGSRLTVL.

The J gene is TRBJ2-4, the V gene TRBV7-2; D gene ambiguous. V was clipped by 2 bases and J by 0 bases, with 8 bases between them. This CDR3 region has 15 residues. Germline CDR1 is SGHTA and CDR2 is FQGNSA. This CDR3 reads CASSLIPLAKNIQYF. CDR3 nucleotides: TGTGCCAGCAGCTTAATCCCCTTAGCCAAAAACATTCAGTACTTC.

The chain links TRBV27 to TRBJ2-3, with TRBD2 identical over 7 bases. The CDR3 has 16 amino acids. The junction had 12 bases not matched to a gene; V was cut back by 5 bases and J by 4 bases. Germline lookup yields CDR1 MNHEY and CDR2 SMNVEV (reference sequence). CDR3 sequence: CASSQRGGIRPDTQYF. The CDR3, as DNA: TGTGCCAGCAGTCAGCGGGGAGGGATAAGACCAGATACGCAGTATTTT.

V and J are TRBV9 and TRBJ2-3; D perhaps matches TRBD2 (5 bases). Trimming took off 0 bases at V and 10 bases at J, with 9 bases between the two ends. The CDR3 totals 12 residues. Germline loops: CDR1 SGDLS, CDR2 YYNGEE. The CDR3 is CASSVGENAQYF. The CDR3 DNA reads TGTGCCAGCAGCGTAGGGGAGAATGCGCAGTATTTT.

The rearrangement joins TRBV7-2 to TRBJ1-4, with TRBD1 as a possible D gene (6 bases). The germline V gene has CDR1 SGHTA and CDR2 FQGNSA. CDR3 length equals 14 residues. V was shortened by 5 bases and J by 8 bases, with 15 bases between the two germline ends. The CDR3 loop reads CASSGQGPGEKLFF. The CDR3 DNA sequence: TGTGCCAGCAGCGGCCAGGGGCCAGGGGAAAAACTGTTTTTT.

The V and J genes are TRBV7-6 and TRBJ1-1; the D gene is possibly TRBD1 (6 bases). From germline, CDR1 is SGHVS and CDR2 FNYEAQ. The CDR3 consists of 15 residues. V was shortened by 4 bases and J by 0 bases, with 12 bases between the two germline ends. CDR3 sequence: CASSSQQGMNTEAFF. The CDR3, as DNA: TGTGCCAGCAGCTCCCAACAGGGTATGAACACTGAAGCTTTCTTT.

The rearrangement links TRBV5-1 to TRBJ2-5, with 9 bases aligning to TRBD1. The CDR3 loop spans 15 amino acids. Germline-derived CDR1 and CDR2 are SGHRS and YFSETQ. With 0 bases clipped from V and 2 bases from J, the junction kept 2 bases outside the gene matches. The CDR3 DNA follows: TGCGCCAGCAGCTTGGACAGGGGGCGACAAGAGACCCAGTACTTC. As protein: CASSLDRGRQETQYF.

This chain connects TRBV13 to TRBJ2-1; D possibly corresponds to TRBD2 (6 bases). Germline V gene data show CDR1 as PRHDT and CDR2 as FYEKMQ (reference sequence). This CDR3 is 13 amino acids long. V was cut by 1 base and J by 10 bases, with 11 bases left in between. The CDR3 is CASSLDPSGEQFF. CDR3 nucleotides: TGTGCCAGCAGCTTAGACCCCAGCGGGGAGCAGTTCTTC.

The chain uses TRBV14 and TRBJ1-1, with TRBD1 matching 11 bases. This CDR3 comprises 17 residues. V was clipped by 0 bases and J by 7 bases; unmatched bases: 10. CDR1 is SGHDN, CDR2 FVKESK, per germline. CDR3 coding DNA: TGTGCCAGCAGCCAAGATTATTACGGACAGGGGGCCTTTGAAGCTTTCTTT. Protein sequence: CASSQDYYGQGAFEAFF.

The CDR3 sequence is CASSKGTGGFYEQYF. The CDR3 nucleotides read TGTGCCAGCAGCAAAGGGACAGGGGGTTTTTACGAGCAGTACTTC. The V and J genes are TRBV14 and TRBJ2-7, with 11 bases fitting TRBD1. This CDR3 has 15 residues. The germline CDR1 and CDR2 sequences are SGHDN and FVKESK. Trimming cost V 5 bases and J 4 bases; bases outside gene matches: 7.

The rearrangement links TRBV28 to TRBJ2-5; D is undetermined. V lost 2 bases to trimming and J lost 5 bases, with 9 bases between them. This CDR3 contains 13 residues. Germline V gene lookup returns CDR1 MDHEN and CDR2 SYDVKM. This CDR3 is CASSLVSSETQYF. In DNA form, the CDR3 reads TGTGCCAGCAGTTTAGTGAGTAGTGAGACCCAGTACTTC.

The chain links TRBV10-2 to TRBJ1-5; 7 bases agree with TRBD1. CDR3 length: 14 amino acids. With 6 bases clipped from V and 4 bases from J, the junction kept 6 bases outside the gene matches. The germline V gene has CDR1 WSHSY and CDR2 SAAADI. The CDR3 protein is CASRRGTVNQPQHF. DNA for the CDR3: TGCGCCAGCAGGAGAGGGACAGTGAATCAGCCCCAGCATTTT.